This is a list of T cell receptor beta chains from one sample in a study of CD8+ T cells in alopecia areata. TCRdb keeps only in-frame clones here, not all; method: immunoSEQ multiplex PCR. The sample holds roughly 190,000 clones, 45% to 75% seen once. This specimen was CD4+ T cells sorted from blood, taken at week 4, from a patient treated with tofacitinib. All receptors derive from a human donor with alopecia areata. Both conserved end residues are part of each CDR3. Each record gives: clone size, D gene, CDR3 length, J gene, V gene, CDR3 DNA, CDR3 protein. D genes are given only for firm matches. Expanded clones get a size class; other rows say once, few or many, or leave the size out.

clone size: -
D gene: TRBD1
CDR3 length: 11
J gene: TRBJ2-5
V gene: TRBV29-1
CDR3 DNA: TGCAGCGGGGGACAGCAAGAGACCCAGTACTTC
CDR3 protein: CSGGQQETQYF

clone size: -
D gene: TRBD1
CDR3 length: 15
J gene: TRBJ2-3
V gene: TRBV19
CDR3 DNA: TGTGCCAGTAGTAGCACAGGGGGCGAAGGAAATACGCAGTATTTT
CDR3 protein: CASSSTGGEGNTQYF

clone size: few
D gene: TRBD2
CDR3 length: 17
J gene: TRBJ2-2
V gene: TRBV28
CDR3 DNA: TGTGCCAGCAGAGACCCCCGGGGGGGCTTGAACACCGGGGAGCTGTTTTTT
CDR3 protein: CASRDPRGGLNTGELFF

clone size: -
D gene: TRBD1
CDR3 length: 16
J gene: TRBJ1-1
V gene: TRBV10-3
CDR3 DNA: TGTGCCATCAGTGAGTCGACAGGGGCGGAAAACACTGAAGCTTTCTTT
CDR3 protein: CAISESTGAENTEAFF

clone size: -
D gene: -
CDR3 length: 11
J gene: TRBJ1-1
V gene: TRBV7-6
CDR3 DNA: TGTGCCAGCAGCTTCGGCGGCGGGGCTTTCTTT
CDR3 protein: CASSFGGGAFF

clone size: -
D gene: -
CDR3 length: 15
J gene: TRBJ2-5
V gene: TRBV9
CDR3 DNA: TGTGCCAGCAGCACCTCCCTACAGGGACAAGAGACCCAGTACTTC
CDR3 protein: CASSTSLQGQETQYF

clone size: -
D gene: -
CDR3 length: 13
J gene: TRBJ2-3
V gene: TRBV29-1
CDR3 DNA: TGCAGCGTTGAACGGGGGGCCGGAGATACGCAGTATTTT
CDR3 protein: CSVERGAGDTQYF

clone size: -
D gene: -
CDR3 length: 13
J gene: TRBJ1-5
V gene: TRBV30
CDR3 DNA: TGTGCCTGGGACCAATCCCTCGCTCAGCCCCAGCATTTT
CDR3 protein: CAWDQSLAQPQHF

clone size: -
D gene: TRBD1
CDR3 length: 16
J gene: TRBJ1-5
V gene: TRBV6-1
CDR3 DNA: TGTGCCAGCAGTGGGACAGGGTCGTTATCCAATCAGCCCCAGCATTTT
CDR3 protein: CASSGTGSLSNQPQHF

clone size: -
D gene: TRBD2
CDR3 length: 19
J gene: TRBJ2-1
V gene: TRBV7-9
CDR3 DNA: TGTGCCAGCAGCCCCAGCGCGACTAGCGGGGATAGCTCCTACAATGAGCAGTTCTTC
CDR3 protein: CASSPSATSGDSSYNEQFF

clone size: -
D gene: -
CDR3 length: 16
J gene: TRBJ1-1
V gene: TRBV7-2
CDR3 DNA: TGTGCCAGCAGCCAACATCGGACAGCTACGTCCTTTGAAGCTTTCTTT
CDR3 protein: CASSQHRTATSFEAFF

clone size: few
D gene: -
CDR3 length: 14
J gene: TRBJ1-3
V gene: TRBV7-2
CDR3 DNA: TGTGCCAGCAGCTCAAAGCGTATTGGAAACACCATATATTTT
CDR3 protein: CASSSKRIGNTIYF

clone size: -
D gene: -
CDR3 length: 15
J gene: TRBJ1-2
V gene: TRBV7-9
CDR3 DNA: TGTGCCAGCAGCTTAGAGCCGGCGCGTTCGGATGGCTACACCTTC
CDR3 protein: CASSLEPARSDGYTF

clone size: few
D gene: -
CDR3 length: 15
J gene: TRBJ1-1
V gene: TRBV29-1
CDR3 DNA: TGCAGCGCCCAACAGGCCAGTTTATTGAACACTGAAGCTTTCTTT
CDR3 protein: CSAQQASLLNTEAFF

clone size: once
D gene: -
CDR3 length: 12
J gene: TRBJ1-6
V gene: TRBV5-1
CDR3 DNA: TGCGCCAGCAGCTTGGGGGATTCACCCCTCCACTTT
CDR3 protein: CASSLGDSPLHF

clone size: -
D gene: -
CDR3 length: 14
J gene: TRBJ2-2
V gene: TRBV6-5
CDR3 DNA: TGTGCCAGCAGTCAGGGCAGGAGCACCGGGGAGCTGTTTTTT
CDR3 protein: CASSQGRSTGELFF

clone size: -
D gene: TRBD1
CDR3 length: 13
J gene: TRBJ2-4
V gene: TRBV5-1
CDR3 DNA: TGCGCCAGCAGCCTGACAGGGGGAAACATTCAGTACTTC
CDR3 protein: CASSLTGGNIQYF

clone size: -
D gene: -
CDR3 length: 12
J gene: TRBJ1-2
V gene: TRBV5-1
CDR3 DNA: TGCGCCAGCAGCTTGGGGAATTATGGCTACACCTTC
CDR3 protein: CASSLGNYGYTF

clone size: -
D gene: TRBD1
CDR3 length: 15
J gene: TRBJ2-7
V gene: TRBV30
CDR3 DNA: TGTGCCTGGGGACAGGGGGAGGTACTTTGGGACGAGCAGTACTTC
CDR3 protein: CAWGQGEVLWDEQYF

clone size: -
D gene: -
CDR3 length: 15
J gene: TRBJ1-1
V gene: TRBV30
CDR3 DNA: TGTGCCTGGAGCGCCAGGCTTGGGTTAAACACTGAAGCTTTCTTT
CDR3 protein: CAWSARLGLNTEAFF

clone size: few
D gene: -
CDR3 length: 12
J gene: TRBJ2-1
V gene: TRBV5-1
CDR3 DNA: TGCGCCAGCAGCTTGTATGCCCATGAGCAGTTCTTC
CDR3 protein: CASSLYAHEQFF

clone size: few
D gene: -
CDR3 length: 17
J gene: TRBJ2-3
V gene: TRBV4-1
CDR3 DNA: TGCGCCAGCAGCCAAGCGCGTGAAAGGGGTGGGGCAGATACGCAGTATTTT
CDR3 protein: CASSQARERGGADTQYF

clone size: few
D gene: -
CDR3 length: 14
J gene: TRBJ1-1
V gene: TRBV11-2
CDR3 DNA: TGTGCCAGCAGCTTATTCAGGGCAGGCACTGAAGCTTTCTTT
CDR3 protein: CASSLFRAGTEAFF

clone size: -
D gene: -
CDR3 length: 15
J gene: TRBJ2-4
V gene: TRBV4-2
CDR3 DNA: TGTGCCAGCAGCCAAGATCAGGGTGAGAGGGACATTCAGTACTTC
CDR3 protein: CASSQDQGERDIQYF

clone size: -
D gene: TRBD2
CDR3 length: 15
J gene: TRBJ2-3
V gene: TRBV30
CDR3 DNA: TGTGCCTGGAGGGGACTAGCGGGACGCACAGATACGCAGTATTTT
CDR3 protein: CAWRGLAGRTDTQYF

clone size: -
D gene: -
CDR3 length: 12
J gene: TRBJ2-7
V gene: TRBV30
CDR3 DNA: TGTGCCTGGAGTGTCATTAACTACGAGCAGTACTTC
CDR3 protein: CAWSVINYEQYF

clone size: -
D gene: TRBD1
CDR3 length: 13
J gene: TRBJ2-1
V gene: TRBV29-1
CDR3 DNA: TGCAGCGTTGACCAGGGGGCAATGGATGAGCAGTTCTTC
CDR3 protein: CSVDQGAMDEQFF

clone size: -
D gene: -
CDR3 length: 13
J gene: TRBJ2-3
V gene: TRBV2
CDR3 DNA: TGTGCCAGCAGTGAAGGACTAGGGGATACGCAGTATTTT
CDR3 protein: CASSEGLGDTQYF

clone size: -
D gene: -
CDR3 length: 13
J gene: TRBJ2-4
V gene: TRBV28
CDR3 DNA: TGTGCCAGCAGTTTAAGGAAGGTTGTCATTCAGTACTTC
CDR3 protein: CASSLRKVVIQYF

clone size: -
D gene: -
CDR3 length: 14
J gene: TRBJ2-1
V gene: TRBV30
CDR3 DNA: TGTGCCTGGGCCCGGAAGGGCGGTACAAATGAGCAGTTCTTC
CDR3 protein: CAWARKGGTNEQFF

clone size: few
D gene: -
CDR3 length: 14
J gene: TRBJ2-2
V gene: TRBV7-9
CDR3 DNA: TGTGCCGGGGGAGGGACAGTCAACACCGGGGAGCTGTTTTTT
CDR3 protein: CAGGGTVNTGELFF

clone size: few
D gene: -
CDR3 length: 17
J gene: TRBJ2-2
V gene: TRBV28
CDR3 DNA: TGTGCCAGCACCCCACCCGCGGGCAGGGGCCACACCGGGGAGCTGTTTTTT
CDR3 protein: CASTPPAGRGHTGELFF

clone size: -
D gene: -
CDR3 length: 14
J gene: TRBJ2-1
V gene: TRBV4-1
CDR3 DNA: TGCGCCAGCACAAGCGGAGTTACCTACAATGAGCAGTTCTTC
CDR3 protein: CASTSGVTYNEQFF

clone size: -
D gene: -
CDR3 length: 13
J gene: TRBJ2-5
V gene: TRBV29-1
CDR3 DNA: TGCAGCGTTGCGGTGGGGGAACAAGAGACCCAGTACTTC
CDR3 protein: CSVAVGEQETQYF

clone size: -
D gene: TRBD1
CDR3 length: 14
J gene: TRBJ1-2
V gene: TRBV5-8
CDR3 DNA: TGTGCCAGCAGCTCAGAAGGACAGGACGCTGGCTACACCTTC
CDR3 protein: CASSSEGQDAGYTF

clone size: few
D gene: -
CDR3 length: 12
J gene: TRBJ1-4
V gene: TRBV30
CDR3 DNA: TGTGCCTGGAAGCGGGTTGAGGCTGAACTGTTTTTT
CDR3 protein: CAWKRVEAELFF

clone size: -
D gene: -
CDR3 length: 15
J gene: TRBJ2-5
V gene: TRBV18
CDR3 DNA: TGTGCCAGCTCACCACCGACCGGCAGGGAAGAGACCCAGTACTTC
CDR3 protein: CASSPPTGREETQYF

clone size: -
D gene: TRBD1
CDR3 length: 16
J gene: TRBJ2-7
V gene: TRBV4-1
CDR3 DNA: TGCGCCAGCAGCCAAGCCGCAGGGGACAGGGGCCACGAGCAGTACTTC
CDR3 protein: CASSQAAGDRGHEQYF

clone size: once
D gene: -
CDR3 length: 11
J gene: TRBJ2-1
V gene: TRBV5-4
CDR3 DNA: TGTGCCAGCCGCGTTGGACAGAATGAGGTCTTC
CDR3 protein: CASRVGQNEVF

clone size: -
D gene: TRBD1
CDR3 length: 15
J gene: TRBJ1-2
V gene: TRBV29-1
CDR3 DNA: TGCAGCGTTGTAGAGGGGGCGATTGCCGGCTATGGCTACACCTTC
CDR3 protein: CSVVEGAIAGYGYTF

clone size: -
D gene: TRBD1
CDR3 length: 13
J gene: TRBJ1-1
V gene: TRBV5-6
CDR3 DNA: TGTGCCAGCAGCTCACAAGGGACAGTGAACGCTTTCTTT
CDR3 protein: CASSSQGTVNAFF

clone size: -
D gene: -
CDR3 length: 19
J gene: TRBJ2-7
V gene: TRBV5-1
CDR3 DNA: TGCGCCAGCAGCTTGGACCTAACGAGGCCAGGGAGTAGGTCCTACGAGCAGTACTTC
CDR3 protein: CASSLDLTRPGSRSYEQYF

clone size: -
D gene: -
CDR3 length: 14
J gene: TRBJ2-5
V gene: TRBV7-9
CDR3 DNA: TGTGCCAGCAGCTTAAGTGGTCCGGCCGAGACCCAGTACTTC
CDR3 protein: CASSLSGPAETQYF

clone size: -
D gene: -
CDR3 length: 12
J gene: TRBJ2-2
V gene: TRBV6-5
CDR3 DNA: TGTGCCAGCAGTCTTCGGGGGGCCGGGCTGTTTTTT
CDR3 protein: CASSLRGAGLFF

clone size: few
D gene: -
CDR3 length: 13
J gene: TRBJ2-7
V gene: TRBV7-2
CDR3 DNA: TGTGCCAGCAGCTTAGCGAGGGTGCACGAGCAGTACTTC
CDR3 protein: CASSLARVHEQYF

clone size: -
D gene: -
CDR3 length: 15
J gene: TRBJ2-3
V gene: TRBV6-5
CDR3 DNA: TGTGCCAGCAGTTTGGGGGGGGCCCGCACAGATACGCAGTATTTT
CDR3 protein: CASSLGGARTDTQYF

clone size: -
D gene: -
CDR3 length: 13
J gene: TRBJ2-1
V gene: TRBV5-1
CDR3 DNA: TGCGCCAGCAGCAAGAGACAGGACAATGAGCAGTTCTTC
CDR3 protein: CASSKRQDNEQFF

clone size: -
D gene: TRBD1
CDR3 length: 16
J gene: TRBJ1-1
V gene: TRBV9
CDR3 DNA: TGTGCCAGCAGCCACAATGGACAGGGAGTGAACACTGAAGCTTTCTTT
CDR3 protein: CASSHNGQGVNTEAFF

clone size: -
D gene: -
CDR3 length: 12
J gene: TRBJ1-2
V gene: TRBV30
CDR3 DNA: TGTGCCTGGGGGGCAGTCTACTATGGCTACACCTTC
CDR3 protein: CAWGAVYYGYTF